These 5 T cell receptor beta chains share one sample of origin, sequenced in a study of blood T cell repertoires in COVID-19. Assay used: immunoSEQ multiplex PCR; TCRdb lists only in-frame clones, some missing. The repertoire consists of over 200,000 clones, with 80% to 85% occurring once and the leading ten covering 5.1%. Specimen: peripheral blood. These receptors were taken from a human donor in a cohort sampled during active COVID-19.

There are a few counts of this clone. The chain couples TRBV27 to TRBJ1-2, with D possibly TRBD1 on 6 matching bases. From germline, CDR1 is MNHEY and CDR2 SMNVEV (reference sequence). V was trimmed by 8 bases and J by 7 bases, leaving 14 bases between them. The CDR3 runs to 12 residues. The CDR3 DNA sequence: TGTGCCAGCGCCACAGGGATGACTGGCTACACCTTC. Translating gives CASATGMTGYTF.

This chain joins TRBV7-2 and TRBJ2-3, with D possibly TRBD1 on 6 matching bases. This CDR3 comprises 14 residues. V lost 5 bases to trimming and J lost 1 base, with 10 bases between them. Germline V gives CDR1 SGHTA, CDR2 FQGNSA. Here the CDR3 DNA reads TGTGCCAGCAGCCAACAGGGCCGCACAGATACGCAGTATTTT. The encoded protein is CASSQQGRTDTQYF. Full variable domain (remainder filled in from reference TRBV7-2 and TRBJ2-3): GAGVSQSPSNKVTEKGKDVELRCDPISGHTALYWYRQSLGQGLEFLIYFQGNSAPDKSGLPSDRFSAERTGGSVSTLTIQRTQQEDSAVYLCASSQQGRTDTQYFGPGTRLTVL.

CDR3 loop: CASSTQGYNEQFF. The CDR3 nucleotides are TGTGCCAGCTCAACCCAGGGTTACAATGAGCAGTTCTTC. The chain has TRBV18 and TRBJ2-1; D might be TRBD1 (5 bases). CDR3 size: 13 residues. In germline, CDR1 is KGHSH, CDR2 LQKENI. The V and J ends lost 5 bases and 4 bases respectively, with 9 bases between them.

This clone was detected once. The rearrangement uses TRBV10-3 and TRBJ2-7, with D maybe TRBD1 (6 bases). V lost 4 bases, J lost 3 bases, and 13 bases lay in between. The CDR3 consists of 14 residues. CDR1 and CDR2 from the germline V gene are ENHRY and SYGVKD. CDR3 in amino acids: CAISAEQGGYEQYF. CDR3 nucleotides: TGTGCCATCAGTGCGGAACAGGGTGGCTACGAGCAGTACTTC.

A few counts support this clone. This chain uses TRBV6-6 with TRBJ1-5; TRBD1 agrees at 9 bases. Losses at the gene ends were 5 bases for V and 0 bases for J; bases not matched to a gene: 8. Germline V gene data show CDR1 as MNHNY and CDR2 as SVGAGI (reference sequence). CDR3 length: 17 residues. DNA of the CDR3: TGTGCCAGCAGTCGGTTGGACAGGGGATATAGCAATCAGCCCCAGCATTTT. Encoded protein: CASSRLDRGYSNQPQHF.